The present TCR beta chain was sequenced within a study of cytomegalovirus exposure and HLA in healthy donors listed by TCRdb under 2017. Broadly, across the study: An earlier analysis of 587 of the donors reported about 300 Gb of sequence data and around 110 million unique TCR beta sequences obtained from roughly 170 million T cells. Approximately 310 gigabases of sequencing data and some 85 million unique TCR sequences were included in an early release covering about 700 HLA-typed donors. The genetic ancestry cluster associated with self-reported Caucasian donors included 80% to 90% of the roughly 400 genotyped donors. The study aimed to test whether cataloging public T cell receptors could reveal signatures of past pathogen exposure. The T cell repertoires of some 700 subjects were profiled by immunosequencing and related to cytomegalovirus serostatus. Besides the first cohort of approximately 670 subjects, a separate validation cohort made up of roughly 120 different subjects was used. High-throughput TCR immunosequencing, statistical association of individual TCRs with disease status, and machine learning were combined to predict cytomegalovirus infection status. In a later analysis, previously published TCR beta repertoires from several hundred donors were re-analyzed and high-resolution HLA genotyping was added so that TCR occurrence patterns could be studied. Rather than using new phenotypic data, the later analysis identified candidate immune exposures from TCR beta sequences and from how often those sequences occurred across donors. An earlier analysis of approximately 580 of the donors used high-throughput TCR beta sequencing to judge whether each TCR beta V gene segment behaved as functional or pseudogenic. Donor age, sex, ethnicity and CMV serostatus were compiled together with the repertoire data. A later genetic analysis used genome-wide SNP genotypes for about 60% of the roughly 700 donors, treating that subset as a discovery cohort. Every repertoire in the discovery cohort had been generated on one and the same sequencing platform. Class I and class II HLA loci were covered by the typing at four-digit resolution. Typing coverage differed by locus: A, B, C, DRB1 and DQB1 were typed in roughly 629-640 donors, DQA1 in about 550, DPA1 in 600 to 610, and DPB1 in about 450. Because of strong linkage in the cohort, five DR-DQ haplotypes were treated as single units for association and clustering. Among about 400 genotyped donors of the cohort, an average of about 220,000 unique TCR beta nucleotide sequences was sequenced per donor, of which about 18% were non-productive.

Libraries were made using the immunoSEQ multiplex PCR assay. A mixture of 60 forward primers for TCR Vbeta segments and 13 reverse primers for TCR Jbeta segments was used in the multiplex PCR. A multiplex PCR assay on genomic DNA amplified the CDR3 region of rearranged TCR beta genes. The Illumina HiSeq System was used to sequence the amplified TCR beta libraries as 87-base-pair reads. The paper's data handling went like this. In a later analysis, 77 million or so unique TCR beta chains were counted across the approximately 670 repertoires, and around 11 million of these chains were shared by at least two donors. Raw reads were error-corrected and collapsed into unique sequences with a nearest-neighbor algorithm that merged closely related sequences to remove PCR and sequencing errors. V, D and J gene segments were assigned by aligning CDR3 sequences to IMGT reference sequences. For a sequence to be retained, at least a six-nucleotide match to both a V gene segment and a J gene segment was required. Rearrangements were called productive when the CDR3 lacked stop codons and stayed in frame with V and J; all others were non-productive. Following IMGT convention, CDR3 was defined as the stretch from the second conserved V-encoded cysteine to the conserved J-encoded phenylalanine. In an earlier analysis of more than 550 of the donors, sequences lacking an unambiguous match to a single V gene segment were excluded. An earlier analysis of a few hundred of the donors classified V segments as functional when productive rearrangements were above 56.7% and as segregating when the standard deviation between donors was above 5%. A statistical classification framework was developed to diagnose cytomegalovirus status using the catalog of TCR beta chain sequences. A later analysis assigned V and J genes by comparing TCR nucleotide sequences with IMGT/GENE-DB human TR gene sequences. Using the TCRdist pipeline, a later analysis assigned CDR3 sequences along with most-parsimonious VDJ recombination scenarios. In a later analysis, every TCR beta chain was defined by the combination of its CDR3 amino acid sequence and its V-gene family, and reads without a unique V-gene family were dropped. In a later analysis, approximately 590 highly shared, low-generation-probability nucleotide sequences were removed to address suspected cross-contamination and a sequencing artifact. In a later analysis, a clonal expansion index for each public chain was calculated from normalized within-repertoire ranks of inferred template counts. In a later analysis, generation probabilities were computed using a VDJ recombination model fitted to out-of-frame rearrangements, and the results were checked against IGoR. Hypergeometric tests were used in a later analysis to score TCR-TCR, TCR-HLA and TCR-CMV co-occurrence, with a repertoire-size bias correction applied to the TCR pairs. To estimate false discovery rates, a later analysis permuted the HLA or CMV assignments 20 times. In a later analysis, co-occurring TCRs were grouped using DBSCAN, with TCRdist sequence similarity added in when clustering inside HLA-allele-positive subsets. Repertoires with fewer than 30,000 or more than 120,000 public chains, plus five repertoires with anomalous nucleotide sharing, were excluded from co-occurrence clustering. In its TCRdb copy, this immuneACCESS table keeps in-frame sequences only and misses some clones. Where compared with another copy, unresolved V genes explain less than half of these, and the others have no known cause. V and J calls and clone size are given by that table; D and trimming were obtained from the DNA. The table for this sample shows 75,000 to 100,000 clones. The ten largest make up 1.4% to 1.5% of the sample.

Concerning this clone itself: What this receptor recognizes is not known.

What the research found in general, with its limitations: Across donors, most TCR sequences were observed very rarely, whereas some public TCRs were present in many individuals. A cluster of highly shared sequence variants was judged likely to be a technical artifact of the sequencing pipeline. A later analysis reported that several top co-occurrence clusters appeared linked to parvovirus B19, influenza, CMV and Epstein-Barr virus. In a later genetic analysis, fewer N-insertions in productive TCRs were reported among donors in an Asian-associated ancestry cluster than the roughly 700-donor mean. Approximately 18 rarely observed V segments, including chromosome 9 orphons, were excluded from the earlier analysis of a few hundred of the donors because counts were too low. A further reported finding was that TCR beta sequences accurately predicted the HLA-A and HLA-B alleles for most subjects in the first cohort. Roughly uniform sequencing depth across donors was assumed in presence/absence analyses, although this assumption may not hold. Because some donors lacked HLA typing at each locus, the association tests relied only on the typed subset. According to the authors, the approach could potentially be generalized to other disease states and immunological phenotypes. Most CMV-associated TCR beta chains appeared to be HLA-restricted in a later analysis, and the HLA associations seemed to be driven largely by CMV exposure. In vitro tests confirmed that a few of the cytomegalovirus-associated TCR beta chains recognize cytomegalovirus antigens. The classifier was reported to diagnose cytomegalovirus status with high specificity and sensitivity in both the original cohort and the validation cohort. At a false discovery rate of 0.05, a later analysis linked 16,951 TCR beta sequences to specific HLA alleles. CMV serostatus was the only immune exposure information available for the cohort. Correlated functional status among segregating V segments might be attributable to linkage disequilibrium, but an unknown experimental factor could not be ruled out. In a later analysis, HLA-associated TCR beta chains were found to be more clonally expanded and to have lower generation probabilities than equally common non-associated chains. An association between a missense DCLRE1C variant and V-gene and J-gene trimming of TCR beta chains was found in a later genetic analysis and replicated in an independent cohort. This cohort had only TCR beta chains sequenced, and the lack of alpha or paired-chain data limited which features could be detected. In the study, 150 to 200 TCR beta chains were listed as associated with cytomegalovirus. According to a later analysis, TCR association rates differed among HLA loci, with DRB1 alleles showing the most associated TCRs and HLA-C alleles showing the fewest. Broadly in line with IMGT annotations, most TCR beta V segments showed up in productive rearrangements about 87% or about 30% of the time in an earlier analysis of 587 of the donors. Strong co-occurrence of HLA alleles, especially DR and DQ, made assigning TCR associations to individual alleles difficult.

The cohort comprised 710 or so healthy bone marrow donors. At the time of sampling, all cohort members were nominally healthy, though unrecorded immune exposures were likely present. The donor tested CMV seronegative, placing the donor among the roughly 350 seronegative members of the cohort. A peripheral blood sample was provided by each donor, and peripheral blood mononuclear cells were used for TCR beta sequencing. Genomic DNA was extracted from the blood cell samples with the Qiagen DNeasy Blood Extraction Kit. The receptor was derived from a woman in her fifties or sixties in good health and CMV-seronegative. The sequenced sample consisted of PBMCs.

The CDR3 sequence is CACQRGYNEQFF. The nucleotide sequence is given as TGTGCCTGTCAGCGGGGGTACAATGAGCAGTTCTTC. Here the chain combines TRBV30 and TRBJ2-1, with 8 bases in between that match TRBD2. The CDR3 starts with the cysteine, ends with the phenylalanine, and has 12 residues. The read is trimmed to its CDR3 DNA, 36 bases read in frame from base 1. From a lookup of the germline V gene (reference sequence), CDR1 and CDR2 are GTSNPN and SVGIG. V has 6 bases trimmed and J has 4 bases trimmed; junction bases matching no gene number 2. The full variable domain, completed from the reference TRBV30 and TRBJ2-1 proteins outside the CDR3, reads SQTIHQWPATLVQPVGSPLSLECTVEGTSNPNLYWYRQAAGRGLQLLFYSVGIGQISSEVPQNLSASRPQDRQFILSSKKLLLSDSGFYLCACQRGYNEQFFGPGTRLTVL.